What follows describes a single TCR delta chain. What it recognizes is unknown. TCRdb re-called clones from the PCR reads using CATT. This sample has about 6,500 delta-chain clones, with over 30% found just once. The data were taken from a study of human gamma delta and Vdelta1 T cells. The CDR3 loop spans 18 amino acids. V was clipped by 2 bases and J by 5 bases, with 24 bases between them. Germline V gene data show CDR1 as TSWWSYY and CDR2 as QGS. Points from the study as a whole: Reportedly, Delta One T cells were polyclonal and broadly targeted acute myeloid leukemia.

This rearrangement joins TRDV1 to TRDJ1, with D possibly matching TRDD2 (5 bases). Sequenced sample: Vdelta1 gamma-delta T cells from blood grown in culture (DOT cells). The clonotype comes from a human donor in good health. The CDR3 here is CALGESPGRLLTLDKLIF. The DNA for the CDR3 is TGTGCTCTTGGGGAAAGTCCGGGTCGCCTTCTTACCCTTGATAAACTCATCTTT.